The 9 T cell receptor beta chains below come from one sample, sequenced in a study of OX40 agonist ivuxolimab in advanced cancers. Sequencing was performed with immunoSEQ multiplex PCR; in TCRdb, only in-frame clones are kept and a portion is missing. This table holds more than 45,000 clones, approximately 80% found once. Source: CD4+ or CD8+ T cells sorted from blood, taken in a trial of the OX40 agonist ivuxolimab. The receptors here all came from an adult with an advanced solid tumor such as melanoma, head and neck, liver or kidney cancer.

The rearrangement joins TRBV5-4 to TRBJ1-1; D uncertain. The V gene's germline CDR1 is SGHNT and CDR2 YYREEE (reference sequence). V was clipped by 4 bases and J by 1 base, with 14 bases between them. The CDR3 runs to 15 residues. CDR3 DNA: TGTGCCAGCAGCCCGACCAAGACACGGAACACTGAAGCTTTCTTT. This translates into CASSPTKTRNTEAFF.

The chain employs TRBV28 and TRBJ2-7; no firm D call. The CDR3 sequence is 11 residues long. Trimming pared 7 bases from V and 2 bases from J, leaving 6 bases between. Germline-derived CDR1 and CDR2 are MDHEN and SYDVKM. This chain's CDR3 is CASTGTYEQYF. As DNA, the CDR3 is TGTGCCAGCACCGGAACCTACGAGCAGTACTTC.

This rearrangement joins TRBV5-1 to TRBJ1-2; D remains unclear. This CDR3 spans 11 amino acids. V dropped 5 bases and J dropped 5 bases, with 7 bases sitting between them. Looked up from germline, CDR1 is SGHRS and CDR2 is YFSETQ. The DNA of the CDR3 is TGCGCCAGCAGGTCGCCTTATGGCTACACCTTC. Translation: CASRSPYGYTF.

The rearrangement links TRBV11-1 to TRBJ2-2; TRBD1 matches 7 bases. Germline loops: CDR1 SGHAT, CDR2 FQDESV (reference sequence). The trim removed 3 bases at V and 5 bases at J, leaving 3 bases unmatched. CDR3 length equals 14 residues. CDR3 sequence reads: CASSLTGITGELFF. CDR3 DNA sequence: TGTGCCAGCAGCTTGACAGGGATAACCGGGGAGCTGTTTTTT.

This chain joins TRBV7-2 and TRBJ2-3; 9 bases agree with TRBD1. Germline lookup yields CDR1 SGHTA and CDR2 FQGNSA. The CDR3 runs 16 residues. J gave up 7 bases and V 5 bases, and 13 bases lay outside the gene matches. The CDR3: CASSLNPGTGRNTQYF. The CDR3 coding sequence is TGTGCCAGCAGCCTAAATCCCGGGACAGGGAGAAATACGCAGTATTTT. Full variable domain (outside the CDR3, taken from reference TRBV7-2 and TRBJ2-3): GAGVSQSPSNKVTEKGKDVELRCDPISGHTALYWYRQSLGQGLEFLIYFQGNSAPDKSGLPSDRFSAERTGGSVSTLTIQRTQQEDSAVYLCASSLNPGTGRNTQYFGPGTRLTVL.

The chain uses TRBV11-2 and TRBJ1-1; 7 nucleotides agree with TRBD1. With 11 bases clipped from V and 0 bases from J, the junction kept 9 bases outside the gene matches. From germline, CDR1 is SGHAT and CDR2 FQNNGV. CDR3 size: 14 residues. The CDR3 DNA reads TGTGCCGACAGGGTTTCGGGTGTGAACACTGAAGCTTTCTTT. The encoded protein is CADRVSGVNTEAFF.

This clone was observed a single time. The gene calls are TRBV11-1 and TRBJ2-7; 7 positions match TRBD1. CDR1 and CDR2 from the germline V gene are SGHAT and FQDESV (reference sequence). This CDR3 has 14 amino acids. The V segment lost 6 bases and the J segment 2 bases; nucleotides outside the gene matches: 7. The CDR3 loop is CASRSLQGAYEQYF. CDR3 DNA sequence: TGTGCCAGCAGGTCACTTCAGGGGGCCTACGAGCAGTACTTC.

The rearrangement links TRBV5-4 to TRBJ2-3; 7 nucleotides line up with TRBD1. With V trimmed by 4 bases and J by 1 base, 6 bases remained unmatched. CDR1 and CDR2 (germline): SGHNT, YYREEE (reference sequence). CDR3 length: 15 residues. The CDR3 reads CASSRDRERTDTQYF. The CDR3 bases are TGTGCCAGCAGCCGAGACAGGGAACGCACAGATACGCAGTATTTT.

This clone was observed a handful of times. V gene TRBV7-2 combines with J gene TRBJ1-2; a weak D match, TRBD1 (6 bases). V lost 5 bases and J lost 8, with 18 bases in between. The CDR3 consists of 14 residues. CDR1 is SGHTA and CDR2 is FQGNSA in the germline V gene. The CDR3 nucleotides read TGTGCCAGCAGCGTCAAACTCGGGGGGCCAGGCTACACCTTC. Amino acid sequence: CASSVKLGGPGYTF.